The 15 T cell receptor beta chains below all came from one sample that was sequenced in a study of control samples from healthy donors and cancer patients. Clones were read by immunoSEQ multiplex PCR, and TCRdb kept only the in-frame ones, dropping some. The data contain about 140,000 clones, about 90% of them singletons. The sample was blood. The receptor source for this set is a man aged 18-30 years in good health.

Remarks on this clone: Other DNA sequences in this specimen translate into the identical CDR3. The V gene is TRBV18, the J gene TRBJ1-1, with D possibly matching TRBD1 (5 bases). In germline, CDR1 is KGHSH, CDR2 LQKENI. The germline V and J ends were trimmed by 2 bases and 3 bases, with 10 bases remaining between them. This CDR3 has 14 residues. In DNA, the CDR3 is TGTGCCAGCTCACCAACTGGGGGGGACACTGAAGCTTTCTTT. It is translated as CASSPTGGDTEAFF.

The chain joins TRBV18 to TRBJ2-3; no clear D gene. The germline V gene has CDR1 KGHSH and CDR2 LQKENI. This CDR3 spans 12 amino acids. The V end was cut by 3 bases, the J end by 6 bases, with 7 bases between. The CDR3 spells CASSPLRDTQYF. The CDR3 nucleotides are TGTGCCAGCTCACCGCTTCGGGATACGCAGTATTTT.

This chain joins TRBV11-1 and TRBJ1-3, with D maybe TRBD1 (6 bases). CDR3 size: 16 residues. CDR1 and CDR2 (germline): SGHAT, FQDESV (reference sequence). Trimming removed 5 bases at V and 4 bases at J, with 18 bases between. CDR3 amino acids: CASSAPGARIGNTIYF. The CDR3 DNA sequence: TGTGCCAGCAGCGCCCCGGGGGCGCGAATCGGAAACACCATATATTTT.

For this clone: The same CDR3 can be traced to other DNA sequences in this sample. This chain connects TRBV2 to TRBJ2-7; no reliable D call. The germline V gene has CDR1 SNHLY and CDR2 FYNNEI. V was pared by 7 bases and J by 2 bases, with 9 bases between. There are 12 residues in the CDR3. CDR3 loop: CASKAGPYEQYF. The CDR3 region has the DNA TGTGCCAGCAAGGCAGGCCCCTACGAGCAGTACTTC.

The V and J genes are TRBV6-5 and TRBJ1-5, with TRBD1 identical over 8 bases. The CDR3 consists of 14 residues. Germline loops: CDR1 MNHEY, CDR2 SVGAGI. With 5 bases clipped from V and 7 bases from J, the junction kept 7 bases outside the gene matches. In DNA, the CDR3 is TGTGCCAGCAGTACGCGGACAGGGCACCAGCCCCAGCATTTT. Translated, it gives CASSTRTGHQPQHF.

The rearrangement links TRBV4-1 to TRBJ1-2, with D possibly being TRBD1 (6 bases). This CDR3 has 15 residues. Per germline, CDR1 MGHRA and CDR2 YSYEKL. Trimming cost V 2 bases and J 3 bases, with 13 bases left between them. The CDR3 bases are TGCGCCAGCAGCCAATCGACAGGCGGGTACTATGGCTACACCTTC. It is translated as CASSQSTGGYYGYTF.

The genes are TRBV7-9 and TRBJ1-1; D unresolved. CDR3 length: 14 residues. Trimming pared 7 bases from V and 0 bases from J, leaving 12 bases between. Looked up from germline, CDR1 is SEHNR and CDR2 is FQNEAQ (reference sequence). CDR3 sequence (DNA): TGTGCCAGCACCCTATTGAATATGAACACTGAAGCTTTCTTT. It yields the protein CASTLLNMNTEAFF.

The sample holds one count of this clone. The chain uses TRBV5-1 and TRBJ1-2, with D perhaps matching TRBD1 (5 bases). Trimming cost V 0 bases and J 2 bases, with 5 bases left between them. The V gene's germline CDR1 is SGHRS and CDR2 YFSETQ. CDR3 length: 13 residues. The CDR3 DNA sequence: TGCGCCAGCAGCTTGGGGGACAACTATGGCTACACCTTC. It yields the protein CASSLGDNYGYTF.

J is TRBJ2-1 and V is TRBV7-2; 10 nucleotides align to TRBD2. V gave up 1 base and J gave up 9 bases; unmatched junction bases: 9. Germline V lookup: CDR1 SGHTA, CDR2 FQGNSA. The CDR3 spans 16 residues. CDR3 protein: CASSLGSGGRSLEQFF. As DNA, the CDR3 is TGTGCCAGCAGCTTAGGTAGCGGGGGGAGAAGCCTTGAGCAGTTCTTC.

This sequence joins TRBV7-9 and TRBJ1-1; no clear D gene. The CDR3 runs 12 residues. Germline V gene data show CDR1 as SEHNR and CDR2 as FQNEAQ (reference sequence). Trimming cost V 2 bases and J 2 bases, with 3 bases left between them. The CDR3 coding sequence is TGTGCCAGCAGCTTATTCAACACTGAAGCTTTCTTT. Translation: CASSLFNTEAFF.

The DNA for the CDR3 is TGTGCCAGCAGTTACGAGGGTCCTGGGGAGCTGTTTTTT. Translated, it gives CASSYEGPGELFF. The rearrangement joins TRBV6-6 to TRBJ2-2; tentatively, D is TRBD2 (5 bases). The CDR3 consists of 13 residues. Germline V gene data show CDR1 as MNHNY and CDR2 as SVGAGI (reference sequence). V was pared by 2 bases and J by 8 bases, with 9 bases between.

The genes are TRBV24-1 and TRBJ2-3; D is unresolved. The germline V and J ends were trimmed by 2 bases and 3 bases, with 11 bases remaining between them. Germline V lookup: CDR1 KGHDR, CDR2 SFDVKD. This CDR3 has 15 residues. In DNA, the CDR3 is TGTGCCACCAGTGATTCGGGTAGTATAACAGATACGCAGTATTTT. Protein product: CATSDSGSITDTQYF.

V and J are TRBV9 and TRBJ1-5, with a weak D call TRBD1 (6 bases). V lost 0 bases and J 2 bases, leaving 9 bases between the germline ends. CDR3 length: 15 residues. The V gene's germline CDR1 is SGDLS and CDR2 YYNGEE. DNA for the CDR3: TGTGCCAGCAGCGTAGGGGGGGCGGGCAATCAGCCCCAGCATTTT. It encodes CASSVGGAGNQPQHF.

This clone appeared once. J is TRBJ2-7 and V is TRBV14, with D possibly being TRBD1 or TRBD2 (5 bases each). This CDR3 spans 14 amino acids. V was shortened by 1 base and J by 3 bases, with 10 bases between the two germline ends. Germline CDR1 SGHDN, CDR2 FVKESK. The CDR3: CASSQVGVNYEQYF. The CDR3 bases are TGTGCCAGCAGCCAAGTGGGGGTAAACTACGAGCAGTACTTC. Full variable domain (outside the CDR3, taken from reference TRBV14 and TRBJ2-7): EAGVTQFPSHSVIEKGQTVTLRCDPISGHDNLYWYRRVMGKEIKFLLHFVKESKQDESGMPNNRFLAERTGGTYSTLKVQPAELEDSGVYFCASSQVGVNYEQYFGPGTRLTVT.

V gene TRBV3-1 (or the pseudogene TRBV3-2) combines with J gene TRBJ1-3, with 8 bases fitting TRBD1. In germline, CDR1 is LGHDT, CDR2 YNNKEL (reference sequence). The CDR3 runs to 17 residues. Trimming took 3 bases from V and 3 from J; bases not matched to a gene: 10. As DNA, the CDR3 is TGTGCCAGCAGCCAGGATTGGGGACAGGCTCTTGGAAACACCATATATTTT. It encodes CASSQDWGQALGNTIYF.